These 19 T cell receptor beta chains came from one sample sequenced in a study of Ad26.COV2.S vaccination and SARS-CoV-2 variants. Using immunoSEQ multiplex PCR, the repertoire was profiled, and TCRdb retains in-frame clones only, with some absent. Of more than 150,000 clones listed, around 85% are singletons. The sample consisted of peripheral blood, taken after recovery from COVID-19. The source of these receptors is a human donor who had recovered from COVID-19.

The chain has TRBV5-1 and TRBJ2-1, with TRBD2 matching 7 bases. Germline CDR1 SGHRS, CDR2 YFSETQ. V lost 2 bases, J lost 7 bases, and 9 bases stayed unmatched. This CDR3 region has 15 residues. CDR3 sequence: CASSFQRDLRNEQFF. CDR3 in DNA: TGCGCCAGCAGCTTCCAGCGGGATCTCAGGAATGAGCAGTTCTTC.

This chain uses TRBV9 with TRBJ1-5, with D perhaps matching TRBD1 (5 bases). V gave up 0 bases and J gave up 5 bases, with 9 bases separating them. The CDR3 sequence is 14 residues long. Germline V gene lookup returns CDR1 SGDLS and CDR2 YYNGEE. This CDR3 reads CASSVAATDQPQHF. CDR3 coding DNA: TGTGCCAGCAGCGTAGCTGCGACAGATCAGCCCCAGCATTTT.

This rearrangement joins TRBV15 to TRBJ1-5; D may be TRBD1 (5 bases). The CDR3 is 19 residues long. The germline gives CDR1 LNHNV, CDR2 YYDKDF (reference sequence). V dropped 1 base and J dropped 0 bases, with 19 bases sitting between them. In nucleotides, the CDR3 is TGTGCCACCAGCAGAGGGGTCCCAGAACAGGCCTATAGCAATCAGCCCCAGCATTTT. As protein: CATSRGVPEQAYSNQPQHF.

The gene calls are TRBV7-9 and TRBJ1-2; possibly TRBD1 for D (6 bases). V gave up 0 bases and J gave up 12 bases, with 14 bases separating them. This CDR3 comprises 13 residues. The germline V gene has CDR1 SEHNR and CDR2 FQNEAQ (reference sequence). The CDR3 spells CASSLAGGSGDTF. Written as DNA, the CDR3 is TGTGCCAGCAGCTTAGCAGGGGGGTCGGGCGACACCTTC. The whole variable domain, filled in from reference TRBV7-9 and TRBJ1-2, reads DTGVSQNPRHKITKRGQNVTFRCDPISEHNRLYWYRQTLGQGPEFLTYFQNEAQLEKSRLLSDRFSAERPKGSFSTLEIQRTEQGDSAMYLCASSLAGGSGDTFGSGTRLTVV.

The genes are TRBV3-1 (or the pseudogene TRBV3-2) and TRBJ2-4; D call uncertain. Trimming took 1 base from V and 0 from J, leaving 10 bases between them. The CDR3 spans 16 residues. Looked up from germline, CDR1 is LGHDT and CDR2 is YNNKEL (reference sequence). As DNA, the CDR3 is TGTGCCAGCAGCCAAGCCCCCCTAGTAGCCAAAAACATTCAGTACTTC. Its translation: CASSQAPLVAKNIQYF.

This clone was counted a single time. The V gene is TRBV6-1, the J gene TRBJ1-5; possibly TRBD1 for D (6 bases). With 2 bases removed from V and 6 bases from J, the gap between germline ends came to 14 bases. This CDR3 spans 15 amino acids. CDR1 MNHNS and CDR2 SASEGT come from the germline V gene. The chain's CDR3 is CASSELSGGGQPQHF. The CDR3 DNA follows: TGTGCCAGCAGTGAACTGTCAGGAGGGGGTCAGCCCCAGCATTTT.

The genes are TRBV4-1 and TRBJ1-2; 7 bases match TRBD1. Losses at the gene ends were 4 bases for V and 8 bases for J; bases not matched to a gene: 7. The length of the CDR3 is 13 residues. Germline CDR1 and CDR2: MGHRA and YSYEKL. CDR3 sequence: CASSPTGFGGYTF. For the CDR3, the DNA is TGCGCCAGCAGCCCGACAGGGTTCGGGGGCTACACCTTC.

The chain links TRBV28 to TRBJ2-4; D is uncertain. V shed 5 bases and J shed 7 bases, with 18 bases lying between them. The CDR3 totals 15 residues. CDR1 is MDHEN and CDR2 is SYDVKM in the germline V gene. The CDR3 protein is CASSTLWSQVNIQYF. CDR3 nucleotides: TGTGCCAGCAGTACCCTTTGGAGCCAGGTGAACATTCAGTACTTC.

The chain carries TRBV7-3 and TRBJ2-1, with D hard to call. Trimming shortened V by 5 bases and J by 2 bases, and 13 bases separated the two germline ends. The V gene's germline CDR1 is SGHTA and CDR2 FQGTGA. The length of the CDR3 is 15 residues. The CDR3, as DNA: TGTGCCAGCAGCAGTCCCTCGGTTCCCTACAATGAGCAGTTCTTC. Translating gives CASSSPSVPYNEQFF.

Remarks on this clone: The germline gene is not matched at one end of the junction; a read error may be the cause. V is TRBV5-6 and J is TRBJ1-2, with TRBD1 matching over 8 bases. Germline CDR1 reads SGHDT; CDR2 reads YYEEEE. This CDR3 has 13 amino acids. The CDR3 DNA reads as TGTGCCAGCAGCCCCGGGACAGGCTATCGCTACACCTTC. Amino acids: CASSPGTGYRYTF.

V usage is TRBV12-5 and J usage is TRBJ2-5, with no clear D. CDR1 and CDR2 from the germline V gene are LGHNT and FRNRAP. The CDR3 is made up of 13 amino acids. V dropped 4 bases and J dropped 14 bases, with 20 bases sitting between them. The CDR3 protein is CASGSSIVAVTYF. CDR3 in DNA: TGTGCTAGTGGTTCTTCAATAGTGGCGGTAACCTACTTC.

This chain joins TRBV25-1 and TRBJ2-2; D is undetermined. Germline V lookup: CDR1 MGHDK, CDR2 SYGVNS. Trimming cost V 6 bases and J 2 bases, with 22 bases left between them. The CDR3 extends over 18 amino acids. CDR3 DNA sequence: TGTGCCAGCAGGGAAGGACCATGTTGGGTTCAAAACACCGGGGAGCTGTTTTTT. This encodes CASREGPCWVQNTGELFF.

The chain combines TRBV18 with TRBJ2-3, with D perhaps TRBD1 (7 bases). This CDR3 has 16 residues. The V gene lost 0 bases and the J gene lost 3 bases, with 13 bases spanning the gap. Per the germline V gene, CDR1 is KGHSH and CDR2 is LQKENI. CDR3 amino acids: CASSPPGRGATDTQYF. For the CDR3, the DNA is TGTGCCAGCTCACCACCCGGCAGGGGGGCAACAGATACGCAGTATTTT.

The chain employs TRBV4-1 and TRBJ2-5; perhaps TRBD2 as D (6 bases). Trimming stripped 4 bases from V and 1 base from J, with 13 bases between. The germline V gene has CDR1 MGHRA and CDR2 YSYEKL. There are 15 residues in the CDR3. The CDR3 loop reads CASSPGRGFQETQYF. The CDR3, as DNA: TGCGCCAGCAGCCCAGGGCGGGGCTTCCAAGAGACCCAGTACTTC.

Points on this clone: Other nucleotide sequences from this sample produce the same CDR3. The chain uses TRBV28 and TRBJ1-5, with 7 bases that match TRBD1. V shed 3 bases and J 0 bases; nucleotides not matched to a gene: 5. The CDR3 sequence is 16 residues long. From germline, CDR1 is MDHEN and CDR2 SYDVKM. CDR3 amino acids: CASSLGQRYSNQPQHF. In DNA, the CDR3 is TGTGCCAGCAGTTTGGGACAGAGATATAGCAATCAGCCCCAGCATTTT.

This clone was detected once. The V and J genes are TRBV19 and TRBJ2-5; D may be TRBD2 (5 bases). The germline CDR1 and CDR2 sequences are LNHDA and SQIVND (reference sequence). With 5 bases removed from V and 4 bases from J, the gap between germline ends came to 17 bases. The CDR3 has 15 residues. CDR3 DNA sequence: TGTGCCAGTAGTTCCTGGACTGGGCTGGGAGAGACCCAGTACTTC. It codes for CASSSWTGLGETQYF.

The chain recombines TRBV6-5 with TRBJ2-1; D remains ambiguous. Germline CDR1 reads MNHEY; CDR2 reads SVGAGI. The CDR3 contains 15 residues. Trimming left V 2 bases short and J 4 bases short, with 12 bases between. The CDR3 region is CASSYVAGGYNEQFF. The CDR3 DNA sequence: TGTGCCAGCAGTTACGTGGCAGGTGGATACAATGAGCAGTTCTTC.

The chain uses TRBV18 and TRBJ2-1, with D tentatively TRBD2 (6 bases). V lost 1 base, J lost 2 bases, and 9 bases lay in between. This CDR3 is 15 amino acids long. The germline CDR1 and CDR2 sequences are KGHSH and LQKENI. DNA of the CDR3: TGTGCCAGCTCACCACTAGCGGACCCCTACAATGAGCAGTTCTTC. As protein: CASSPLADPYNEQFF.

The chain employs TRBV4-1 and TRBJ2-2; either TRBD1 or TRBD2 may supply D (5 bases each). Per the germline V gene, CDR1 is MGHRA and CDR2 is YSYEKL. The V end was cut by 1 base, the J end by 7 bases, with 7 bases between. This CDR3 spans 13 amino acids. The CDR3, as DNA: TGCGCCAGCAGCCAAGGGGGGATCGGGGAGCTGTTTTTT. Its protein product is CASSQGGIGELFF.